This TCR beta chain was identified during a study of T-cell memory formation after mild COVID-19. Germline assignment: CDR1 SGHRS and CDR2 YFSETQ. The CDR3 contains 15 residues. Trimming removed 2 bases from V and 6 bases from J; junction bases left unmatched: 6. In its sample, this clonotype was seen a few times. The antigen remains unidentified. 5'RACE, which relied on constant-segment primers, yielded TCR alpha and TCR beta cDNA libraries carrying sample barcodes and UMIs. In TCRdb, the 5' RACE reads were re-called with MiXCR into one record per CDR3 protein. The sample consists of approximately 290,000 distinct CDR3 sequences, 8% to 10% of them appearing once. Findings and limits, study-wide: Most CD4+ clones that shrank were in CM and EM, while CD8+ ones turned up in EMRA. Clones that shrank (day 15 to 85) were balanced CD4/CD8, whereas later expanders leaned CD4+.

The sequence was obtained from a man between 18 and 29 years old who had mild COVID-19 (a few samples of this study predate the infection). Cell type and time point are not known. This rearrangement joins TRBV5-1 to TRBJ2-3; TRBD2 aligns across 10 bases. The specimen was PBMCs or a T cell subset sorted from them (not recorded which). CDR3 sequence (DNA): TGCGCCAGCAGCTTCGAGCGGGGGGGCCGGGATACGCAGTATTTT. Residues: CASSFERGGRDTQYF.